What follows describes a single T cell receptor (beta chain). What it binds is not known. The libraries were made with immunoSEQ version 4 in survey mode. Here immunoSEQ multiplex PCR was the method, and the copy in TCRdb shows in-frame clones only, minus some. The table shows 35,000 to 40,000 clones, with approximately 80% occurring only once. V lost 4 bases and J lost 2; bases outside the gene matches: 2. CDR1 SGHRS and CDR2 YFSETQ come from the germline V gene. The CDR3 has 14 amino acids. The data were obtained in a study of persistence of HIV-infected CD4 T cells. Cells were stimulated with CMV-infected fibroblast lysates at roughly 10 ug/mL. Memory cells lacking CD40L and CD69 with high CD45RO were sorted.

This sequence originates from an adult man with HIV who was CMV-seropositive. The starting material was CD4+ T cells sorted from PBMCs after roughly 20-hour stimulation, obtained from a patient who received antiretroviral therapy. The rearrangement uses TRBV5-1 and TRBJ1-3; 8 positions match TRBD1. The CDR3 sequence: CASSPTGAGNTIYF. CDR3 nucleotides: TGCGCCAGCAGCCCGACAGGGGCTGGAAACACCATATATTTT.